This T cell receptor (beta chain) was recorded in a study of post-analysis software for immune sequencing data. Study results and limitations: Compared with controls, patients had more of about 5 TRBV segments, including TRBV5-6, TRBV5-1 and TRBV20-1.

The junction had 7 bases not matched to a gene; V was cut back by 3 bases and J by 6 bases. The CDR3 sequence is 15 residues long. Carried by the TCR beta cDNA libraries were unique molecular identifiers. TCRdb re-analysed the PCR reads in MiXCR, keeping a single row per CDR3 protein. The sample has about 460,000 distinct CDR3 sequences, approximately 45% seen once. On this clonotype: Its antigen remains unknown.

The sequenced material came from blood. This chain links TRBV12-3 or TRBV12-4 with TRBJ1-5, with TRBD1 identical over 8 bases. This sequence was found in a girl between 10 and 17 years old with multiple sclerosis. CDR3 DNA: TGTGCCAGCAGTTTTGACAGGGGCGTGGGTCAGCCCCAGCATTTT. Protein sequence: CASSFDRGVGQPQHF.